This T cell receptor (beta chain) was sequenced for a study of T-cell reconstitution after alpha-beta-depleted transplantation in children. The study's findings and limits: Day-60 TCRbeta diversity that was high in some patients was derived from surviving recipient T cells and thymic progenitors. Among T cells one year after transplant, newly produced cells accounted for most counts and diversity.

The CDR3 consists of 13 residues. The V and J ends lost 3 bases and 4 bases, in that order; junction bases with no gene match: 4. Germline-derived CDR1 and CDR2 are SQVTM and ANQGSEA. This clonotype showed up many times. The antigen remains undetermined. Unique molecular identifiers tagged the TCRbeta library. From the PCR reads, TCRdb called clonotypes with MiXCR, one entry per CDR3 protein. Of 250,000 to 300,000 distinct CDR3 sequences listed, approximately 7.3% were seen once; the top ten hold 9.1%. The TCR sequence derives from a female patient aged 2-9 years who had a stem cell transplant for Fanconi anemia, so the T cells may come from the graft donor. The sample here was peripheral blood, taken 360 days after TCRalphabeta/CD19-depleted stem cell transplant. This chain links TRBV29-1 with TRBJ2-5, with 8 bases aligning to TRBD2. DNA for the CDR3: TGCAGCGTTGAGAGTCTAGCGGGAGAGACCCAGTACTTC. Translating gives CSVESLAGETQYF. The full variable domain, completed using reference TRBV29-1 and TRBJ2-5, is SAVISQKPSRDICQRGTSLTIQCQVDSQVTMMFWYRQQPGQSLTLIATANQGSEATYESGFVIDKFPISRPNLTFSTLTVSNMSPEDSSIYLCSVESLAGETQYFGPGTRLLVL.